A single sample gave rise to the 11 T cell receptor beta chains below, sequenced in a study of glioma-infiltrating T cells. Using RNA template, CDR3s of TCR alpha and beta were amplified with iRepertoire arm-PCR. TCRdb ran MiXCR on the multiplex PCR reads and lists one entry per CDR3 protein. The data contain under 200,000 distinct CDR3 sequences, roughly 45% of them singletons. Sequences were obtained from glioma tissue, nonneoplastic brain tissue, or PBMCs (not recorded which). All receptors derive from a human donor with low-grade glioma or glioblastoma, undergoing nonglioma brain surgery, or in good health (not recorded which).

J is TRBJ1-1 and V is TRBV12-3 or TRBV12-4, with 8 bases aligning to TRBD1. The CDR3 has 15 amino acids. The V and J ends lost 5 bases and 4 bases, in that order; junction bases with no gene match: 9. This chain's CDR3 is CASSPSGGLRTEAFF. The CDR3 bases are TGTGCCAGCAGTCCCTCAGGGGGCTTGCGCACTGAAGCTTTCTTT.

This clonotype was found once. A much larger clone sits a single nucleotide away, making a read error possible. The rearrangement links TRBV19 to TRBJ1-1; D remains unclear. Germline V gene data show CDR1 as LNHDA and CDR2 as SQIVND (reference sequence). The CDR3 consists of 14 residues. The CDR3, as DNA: TGTTCCAGTAGTCCCACAGTTATGAACACTGAAGCTTTCTTT. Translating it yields CSSSPTVMNTEAFF. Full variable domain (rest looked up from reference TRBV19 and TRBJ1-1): DGGITQSPKYLFRKEGQNVTLSCEQNLNHDAMYWYRQDPGQGLRLIYYSQIVNDFQKGDIAEGYSVSREKKESFPLTVTSAQKNPTAFYLCSSSPTVMNTEAFFGQGTRLTVV.

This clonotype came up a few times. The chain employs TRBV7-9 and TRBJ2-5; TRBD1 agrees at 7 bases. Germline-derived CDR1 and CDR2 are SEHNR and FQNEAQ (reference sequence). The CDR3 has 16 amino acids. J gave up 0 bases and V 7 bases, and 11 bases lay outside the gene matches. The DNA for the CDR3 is TGTGCCAGCAAACTCGCCGGGACAGCGTACCAAGAGACCCAGTACTTC. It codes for CASKLAGTAYQETQYF.

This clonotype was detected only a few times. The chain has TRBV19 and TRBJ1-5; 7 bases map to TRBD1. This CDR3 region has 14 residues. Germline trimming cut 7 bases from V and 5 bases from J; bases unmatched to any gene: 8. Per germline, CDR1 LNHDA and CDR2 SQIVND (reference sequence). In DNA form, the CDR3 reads TGTGCCAGTACCTGGACAGGCGGAGATCAGCCCCAGCATTTT. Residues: CASTWTGGDQPQHF. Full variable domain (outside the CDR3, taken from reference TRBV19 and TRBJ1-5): DGGITQSPKYLFRKEGQNVTLSCEQNLNHDAMYWYRQDPGQGLRLIYYSQIVNDFQKGDIAEGYSVSREKKESFPLTVTSAQKNPTAFYLCASTWTGGDQPQHFGDGTRLSIL.

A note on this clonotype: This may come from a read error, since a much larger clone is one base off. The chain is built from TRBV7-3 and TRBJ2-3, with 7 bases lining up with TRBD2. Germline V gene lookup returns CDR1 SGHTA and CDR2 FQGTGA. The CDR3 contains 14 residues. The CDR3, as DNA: TGTGCCAGCAGCTTAGCGGGAGAGGTAGATACGCAGGATTTT. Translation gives CASSLAGEVDTQDF. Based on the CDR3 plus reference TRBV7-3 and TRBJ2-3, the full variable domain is GAGVSQTPSNKVTEKGKYVELRCDPISGHTALYWYRQSLGQGPEFLIYFQGTGAADDSGLPNDRFFAVRPEGSVSTLKIQRTERGDSAVYLCASSLAGEVDTQDFGPGTRLTVL.

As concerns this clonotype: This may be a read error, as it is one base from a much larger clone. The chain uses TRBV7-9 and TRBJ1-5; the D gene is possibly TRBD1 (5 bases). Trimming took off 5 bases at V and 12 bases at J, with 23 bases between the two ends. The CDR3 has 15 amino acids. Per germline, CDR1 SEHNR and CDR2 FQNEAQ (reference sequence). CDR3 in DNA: TGTGCCAGCAGCCAAGACAGATCTCCGGAGGCAAACCAGCATTTT. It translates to CASSQDRSPEANQHF.

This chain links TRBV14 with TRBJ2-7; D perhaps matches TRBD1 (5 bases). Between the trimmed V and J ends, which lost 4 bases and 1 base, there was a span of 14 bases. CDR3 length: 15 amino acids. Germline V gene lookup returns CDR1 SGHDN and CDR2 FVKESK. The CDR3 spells CASSRYQGPSYEQYF. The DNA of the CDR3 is TGTGCCAGCAGCCGGTACCAGGGCCCATCCTACGAGCAGTACTTC.

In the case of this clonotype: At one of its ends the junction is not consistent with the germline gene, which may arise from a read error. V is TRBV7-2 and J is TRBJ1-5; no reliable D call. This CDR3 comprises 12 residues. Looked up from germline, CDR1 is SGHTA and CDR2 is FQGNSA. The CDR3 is CASRLDNQPQHF. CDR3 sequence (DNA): TGTGCCAGCAGATTAGATAATCAGCCCCAGCATTTT.

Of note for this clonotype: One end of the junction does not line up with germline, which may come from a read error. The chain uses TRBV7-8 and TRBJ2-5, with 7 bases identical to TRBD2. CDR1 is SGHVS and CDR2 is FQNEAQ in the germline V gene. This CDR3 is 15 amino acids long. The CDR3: CASSLEGPRGETKYF. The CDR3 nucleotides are TGTGCCAGCAGCTTAGAAGGGCCTCGGGGGGAGACCAAGTACTTC.

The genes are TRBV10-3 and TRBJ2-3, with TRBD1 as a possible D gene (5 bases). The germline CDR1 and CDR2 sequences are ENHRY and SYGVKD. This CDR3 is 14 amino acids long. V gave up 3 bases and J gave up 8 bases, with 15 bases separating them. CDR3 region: CAISDPWGRGTQYF. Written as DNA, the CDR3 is TGTGCCATCAGTGACCCTTGGGGCAGAGGTACGCAGTATTTT.

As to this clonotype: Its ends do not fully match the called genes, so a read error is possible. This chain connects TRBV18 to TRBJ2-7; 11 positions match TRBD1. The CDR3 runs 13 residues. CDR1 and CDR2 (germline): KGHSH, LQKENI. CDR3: CPSWGQGAYEQYF. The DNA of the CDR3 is TGTCCCAGCTGGGGACAGGGGGCCTACGAGCAGTACTTC.